This T cell receptor (beta chain) was found in a study of blood T cell repertoires in COVID-19 (dated by TCRdb to 2020 to 2021). Some background on the complete study: The collaborator samples originated in the United States, Italy and Spain and spanned the acute and convalescent phases of COVID-19. Deeply sampled blood TCRbeta repertoires from subjects exposed to, actively infected with, or recovered from COVID-19 were included in the dataset. The prospective study material was composed of cDNA or gDNA derived from T cells, B-cell-depleted T cells, or PBMCs. The repertoires were made available in a free public database intended to serve as a resource for research on the immune response to SARS-CoV-2. Nearly every sample came with metadata listing a de-identified subject ID, COVID-19 status, age in years and sex. Where available, HLA class I and class II types were obtained from metadata supplied by the sample provider rather than from assay-based typing. The samples were drawn from two sources: the first 160 participants of the ongoing ImmuneRACE study, and over 1,000 subjects contributed by 6 global collaborators.

General conclusions and limits of the study: How much clinical and demographic metadata was included differed by source and by participant, and the metadata was provided uncurated.

The immunoSEQ Assay, a bias-controlled multiplex PCR, was used to amplify TCRbeta CDR3 regions from genomic DNA. The authors processed their data as follows. Nucleated cell counts per sample were estimated from amplification of reference gene primers within the assay. To quantify the absolute abundance of each unique TCRbeta CDR3 rearrangement, sequence reads were collapsed and filtered. For each sample, productive Simpson clonality was calculated as the square root of Simpson's diversity index over productive rearrangements. Here the immuneACCESS table is served through TCRdb, limited to in-frame sequences with V and J called. Missing clones are a known gap in these copies; in checked studies unresolved V genes cover under half, and the rest lacks a known reason. V and J calls and clone size are copied from that table; D and trimming were computed from the DNA. This sample has 200,000 to 300,000 clones in its table, and 75% to 85% of those were observed once. The top ten clones comprise less than 6.5% of the sample.

Each collaborating institution followed its own protocols to collect whole blood in K2EDTA tubes. For TCRbeta analysis, collaborator samples were shipped as frozen whole blood, as isolated PBMCs, or as DNA extracted from either sample type. Remarks on this clone: Its recognized antigen is unknown. Per-base quality was not reported, and no clone a single base away is much larger than it.

Measured from the cysteine to the phenylalanine, the CDR3 is 16 residues long. Only the CDR3 portion is preserved as DNA: 48 bases, with reading frame beginning at the first base. The germline V gene provides CDR1 KGHDR and CDR2 SFDVKD. Trimming takes 3 bases off V and 7 bases off J; junction bases not matched to a gene: 3. Recombination linked TRBV24-1 to TRBJ2-2; 14 nucleotides in the junction match TRBD2. Material: peripheral blood. The receptor comes from a human donor in a cohort sampled during active COVID-19. The bases read TGTGCCACCAGTGATAGGACTAGCGGGAGGCACGGGGAGCTGTTTTTT. The resulting protein is CATSDRTSGRHGELFF.